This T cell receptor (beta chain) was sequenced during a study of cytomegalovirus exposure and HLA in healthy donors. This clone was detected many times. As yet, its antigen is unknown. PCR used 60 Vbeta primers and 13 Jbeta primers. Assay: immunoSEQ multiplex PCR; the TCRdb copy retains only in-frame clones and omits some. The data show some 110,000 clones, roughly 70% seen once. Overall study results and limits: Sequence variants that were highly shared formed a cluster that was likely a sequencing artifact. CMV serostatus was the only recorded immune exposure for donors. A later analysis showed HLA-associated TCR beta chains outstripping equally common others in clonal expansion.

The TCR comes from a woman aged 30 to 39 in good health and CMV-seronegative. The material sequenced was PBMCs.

The CDR3 bases are TGTGCCAGCAGTAACATCTGGGGAGTGAATGAGCAGTTCTTC. Its protein is CASSNIWGVNEQFF. V and J are TRBV6-5 and TRBJ2-1; D might be TRBD2 (5 bases). Germline V CDR1 and CDR2: MNHEY, SVGAGI. V gave up 5 bases and J gave up 7 bases, with 15 bases separating them. The CDR3 has 14 residues.